Listed here are 27 T cell receptor beta chains from one sample, sequenced in a study of cytomegalovirus exposure and HLA in healthy donors. Vbeta (60) and Jbeta (13) primers were used in the PCR. Some clones are missing from TCRdb's copy, which holds only in-frame ones; the method was immunoSEQ multiplex PCR. The sample consists of some 120,000 clones, around 8.5% of them appearing once. Specimen: PBMCs. The receptors stem from a man in his forties in good health and CMV-seronegative.

The rearrangement links TRBV5-1 to TRBJ2-7; D not certain. CDR3 length equals 13 residues. CDR1 and CDR2 (germline): SGHRS, YFSETQ. V was pared by 3 bases and J by 4 bases, with 11 bases between. In DNA, the CDR3 is TGCGCCAGCAGCTACCATTCACAGTACGAGCAGTACTTC. This translates into CASSYHSQYEQYF. The entire variable domain, with the rest obtained from reference TRBV5-1 and TRBJ2-7, is as follows: KAGVTQTPRYLIKTRGQQVTLSCSPISGHRSVSWYQQTPGQGLQFLFEYFSETQRNKGNFPGRFSGRQFSNSRSEMNVSTLELGDSALYLCASSYHSQYEQYFGPGTRLTVT.

This clone has just a few counts. The chain links TRBV6-1 to TRBJ1-1; tentative D call: TRBD1 (5 bases). This CDR3 comprises 9 residues. Deletions cut 9 bases from V and 10 bases from J, with 9 bases between. From germline, CDR1 is MNHNS and CDR2 SASEGT. As DNA, the CDR3 is TGTGCCAGTAGGGGAGGAGCTTTCTTT. It encodes CASRGGAFF.

This clone has more than one count but fewer than ten. The chain is built from TRBV7-2 and TRBJ2-4; D not resolved. The CDR3 has 12 residues. Looked up from germline, CDR1 is SGHTA and CDR2 is FQGNSA. The germline V and J ends were trimmed by 3 bases and 4 bases, with 4 bases remaining between them. CDR3 loop: CASSFLKNIQYF. CDR3 bases: TGTGCCAGCAGCTTTCTAAAAAACATTCAGTACTTC.

DNA of the CDR3: TGTGCCACCAGGGACAGAATGAACACTGAAGCTTTCTTT. This codes for CATRDRMNTEAFF. The chain uses TRBV27 and TRBJ1-1, with TRBD1 matching 7 bases. Germline V gene lookup returns CDR1 MNHEY and CDR2 SMNVEV (reference sequence). This CDR3 is built from 13 residues. J gave up 0 bases and V 10 bases, and 5 bases lay outside the gene matches.

This clone was seen only a few times. The gene calls are TRBV6-6 and TRBJ1-6; the match to TRBD1 covers 8 bases. In germline, CDR1 is MNHNY, CDR2 SVGAGI (reference sequence). The CDR3 has 16 residues. The trim removed 5 bases at V and 7 bases at J, leaving 10 bases unmatched. In DNA, the CDR3 is TGTGCCAGCAGTCGAGACAGGGGTGCAGGAAATTCACCCCTCCACTTT. Encoded protein: CASSRDRGAGNSPLHF.

The rearrangement joins TRBV9 to TRBJ2-2; D may be TRBD1 (6 bases). The ends were cut back, 2 bases at V and 6 bases at J, with 8 bases in the middle. Germline V gives CDR1 SGDLS, CDR2 YYNGEE. The CDR3 covers 13 residues. The CDR3, as DNA: TGTGCCAGCAGCGTTACAGGGCCCGGGGAGCTGTTTTTT. This translates into CASSVTGPGELFF.

In its sample, this clone was seen a few times. The chain carries TRBV15 and TRBJ1-1; D is undetermined. The length of the CDR3 is 15 residues. V shed 5 bases and J shed 2 bases, with 15 bases lying between them. Germline V gene sequence: CDR1 LNHNV, CDR2 YYDKDF (reference sequence). The CDR3 DNA sequence: TGTGCCACCAGCCCCGCTGGGCAGCTTAACACTGAAGCTTTCTTT. Its protein is CATSPAGQLNTEAFF. Combining the CDR3 with reference TRBV15 and TRBJ1-1 gives the whole variable domain DAMVIQNPRYQVTQFGKPVTLSCSQTLNHNVMYWYQQKSSQAPKLLFHYYDKDFNNEADTPDNFQSRRPNTSFCFLDIRSPGLGDTAMYLCATSPAGQLNTEAFFGQGTRLTVV.

This clone was detected only a few times. The gene calls are TRBV28 and TRBJ1-1; perhaps TRBD1 as D (5 bases). CDR1 and CDR2 (germline): MDHEN, SYDVKM. The V end lost 6 bases, the J end lost 1 base, and 18 bases lay between the germline ends. This CDR3 has 16 amino acids. CDR3: CASRPHGGPTNTEAFF. In DNA form, the CDR3 reads TGTGCCAGCAGACCCCACGGGGGTCCGACGAACACTGAAGCTTTCTTT. The full variable domain, its missing parts supplied by reference TRBV28 and TRBJ1-1, is DVKVTQSSRYLVKRTGEKVFLECVQDMDHENMFWYRQDPGLGLRLIYFSYDVKMKEKGDIPEGYSVSREKKERFSLILESASTNQTSMYLCASRPHGGPTNTEAFFGQGTRLTVV.

V is TRBV5-5 and J is TRBJ2-2; 12 bases match TRBD1. The CDR3 runs to 16 residues. After removal of 4 bases from V and 2 bases from J, the junction contained 3 bases not matched to a gene. Germline lookup yields CDR1 SGHKS and CDR2 YYEKEE (reference sequence). The CDR3 DNA sequence: TGTGCCAGCAGCGTGGGACAGGGGGCCAACACCGGGGAGCTGTTTTTT. Protein: CASSVGQGANTGELFF. The full variable domain, completed using reference TRBV5-5 and TRBJ2-2, is DAGVTQSPTHLIKTRGQQVTLRCSPISGHKSVSWYQQVLGQGPQFIFQYYEKEERGRGNFPDRFSARQFPNYSSELNVNALLLGDSALYLCASSVGQGANTGELFFGEGSRLTVL.

The rearrangement links TRBV6-6 to TRBJ1-5; 7 bases agree with TRBD1. CDR1 is MNHNY, CDR2 SVGAGI, per germline (reference sequence). CDR3 length: 13 residues. V shed 7 bases and J 7 bases; nucleotides not matched to a gene: 7. The CDR3 nucleotides are TGTGCCAGCACCCGACAGGGTCAACAGCCCCAGCATTTT. Translation gives CASTRQGQQPQHF.

This chain joins TRBV5-1 and TRBJ2-2; 11 nucleotides align to TRBD1. The length of the CDR3 is 16 residues. With 1 base clipped from V and 6 bases from J, the junction kept 5 bases outside the gene matches. Germline V gene data show CDR1 as SGHRS and CDR2 as YFSETQ. Here the CDR3 DNA reads TGCGCCAGCAGCTTGCCCCGGACAGGGGGCTCCGGGGAGCTGTTTTTT. This translates into CASSLPRTGGSGELFF.

In this sample, this clone turned up a few times. This chain links TRBV30 with TRBJ1-6; TRBD1 matches 7 bases. Germline V gene data show CDR1 as GTSNPN and CDR2 as SVGIG (reference sequence). The CDR3 has 13 amino acids. With 6 bases clipped from V and 7 bases from J, the junction kept 6 bases outside the gene matches. The CDR3 nucleotides read TGTGCCTGTAGACAGGGAGTGAATTCACCCCTCCACTTT. This codes for CACRQGVNSPLHF.

In its sample, this clone was seen a few times. This chain connects TRBV4-1 to TRBJ1-6; TRBD1 matches 7 bases. Germline V gives CDR1 MGHRA, CDR2 YSYEKL. V was pared by 0 bases and J by 7 bases, with 3 bases of the junction left unmatched. This CDR3 spans 15 amino acids. In DNA form, the CDR3 reads TGCGCCAGCAGCCAAGATGGGGACAGCAATTCACCCCTCCACTTT. Amino acid sequence: CASSQDGDSNSPLHF.

This clone has more than one count but fewer than ten. V usage is TRBV9 and J usage is TRBJ2-5, with TRBD2 matching over 10 bases. From germline, CDR1 is SGDLS and CDR2 YYNGEE. This CDR3 comprises 15 residues. The trim removed 0 bases at V and 5 bases at J, leaving 4 bases unmatched. DNA for the CDR3: TGTGCCAGCAGCGTAGTAGCGGGGGGAGGGGAGACCCAGTACTTC. Translating gives CASSVVAGGGETQYF.

The rearrangement links TRBV19 to TRBJ1-5, with no clear D. V was clipped by 4 bases and J by 4 bases, with 11 bases between them. Germline V gives CDR1 LNHDA, CDR2 SQIVND (reference sequence). The CDR3 loop spans 14 amino acids. The CDR3 DNA sequence: TGTGCCAGTAGTAGATCGACTGGGAATCAGCCCCAGCATTTT. Protein sequence: CASSRSTGNQPQHF.

This clone was observed a handful of times. The CDR3 DNA is TGTGCCTGGGCTCAGGGGACGGGACGTGGCTACACCTTC. This translates into CAWAQGTGRGYTF. The chain has TRBV30 and TRBJ1-2; D is possibly TRBD1 (6 bases). This CDR3 is built from 13 residues. CDR1 and CDR2 from the germline V gene are GTSNPN and SVGIG (reference sequence). Trimming took 5 bases from V and 7 from J, leaving 17 bases between them.

The chain recombines TRBV5-8 with TRBJ1-2; D is unclear. The CDR3 runs to 15 residues. In germline, CDR1 is SGHTS, CDR2 YDEGEE. V lost 7 bases and J lost 4, with 20 bases in between. The CDR3 is CASSLEGGSLYGYTF. DNA of the CDR3: TGTGCCAGCTCCCTCGAAGGAGGGTCCCTCTATGGCTACACCTTC.

This clone was recorded a few times. The V gene is TRBV19, the J gene TRBJ1-5, with D tentatively TRBD1 (6 bases). The germline CDR1 and CDR2 sequences are LNHDA and SQIVND (reference sequence). The CDR3 is 12 residues long. V dropped 4 bases and J dropped 5 bases, with 6 bases sitting between them. CDR3 in DNA: TGTGCCAGTAGTAACAGGGATCAGCCCCAGCATTTT. It translates to CASSNRDQPQHF.

V gene TRBV28 combines with J gene TRBJ1-5, with 7 bases fitting TRBD1. V shed 6 bases, J shed 1 base, and the junction held 3 bases outside the gene matches. The CDR3 length is 14 residues. The germline V gene encodes CDR1 MDHEN and CDR2 SYDVKM. This CDR3 reads CASSQQGSNQPQHF. In nucleotides, the CDR3 is TGTGCCAGCAGCCAACAGGGGAGCAATCAGCCCCAGCATTTT.

This clone was counted only a few times. The genes are TRBV7-2 and TRBJ1-4; 7 bases map to TRBD1. Germline CDR1 reads SGHTA; CDR2 reads FQGNSA. The CDR3 spans 13 residues. V gave up 5 bases and J gave up 8 bases; unmatched junction bases: 5. CDR3 in amino acids: CASSLYRGEKLFF. For the CDR3, the DNA is TGTGCCAGCAGCCTCTACAGGGGAGAAAAACTGTTTTTT.

The table lists this clone with a few counts. The rearrangement links TRBV6-1 to TRBJ1-1; 11 bases align to TRBD1. V trimming: 6 bases; J trimming: 11 bases; junction bases outside the gene matches: 11. The CDR3 extends over 14 amino acids. Germline CDR1 is MNHNS and CDR2 is SASEGT. The CDR3 coding sequence is TGTGCCAGCAGGACCCGGGACAGGGGGTCCGGGGCTTTCTTT. Its translation: CASRTRDRGSGAFF.

On this clone: Other nucleotide sequences from this sample produce the same CDR3. This chain links TRBV5-1 with TRBJ1-1; 7 bases agree with TRBD1. Germline CDR1 SGHRS, CDR2 YFSETQ. This CDR3 contains 16 residues. The trim removed 0 bases at V and 0 bases at J, leaving 5 bases unmatched. The CDR3 nucleotides are TGCGCCAGCAGCTTGGGGACAGGAGTTATGAACACTGAAGCTTTCTTT. This sequence encodes CASSLGTGVMNTEAFF.

This clone turned up a few times. For the CDR3, the DNA is TGTGCCAGCAGTCCAACGGGGGAGACCCAGTACTTC. It yields the protein CASSPTGETQYF. The chain links TRBV7-3 to TRBJ2-5, with a weak D call TRBD2 (5 bases). This CDR3 spans 12 amino acids. Trimming removed 6 bases from V and 5 bases from J, with 10 bases in between. Germline lookup yields CDR1 SGHTA and CDR2 FQGTGA. Full variable domain (outside the CDR3, taken from reference TRBV7-3 and TRBJ2-5): GAGVSQTPSNKVTEKGKYVELRCDPISGHTALYWYRQSLGQGPEFLIYFQGTGAADDSGLPNDRFFAVRPEGSVSTLKIQRTERGDSAVYLCASSPTGETQYFGPGTRLLVL.

The chain joins TRBV5-1 to TRBJ1-2; D might be TRBD1 (6 bases). The V end lost 4 bases, the J end lost 7 bases, and 17 bases lay between the germline ends. The V gene's germline CDR1 is SGHRS and CDR2 YFSETQ. The CDR3 consists of 14 residues. CDR3 DNA sequence: TGCGCCAGCAGCCTCCTACAGGGTGACGGTGGCTACACCTTC. Protein sequence: CASSLLQGDGGYTF.

This clone occurred a few times. The chain couples TRBV25-1 to TRBJ1-2; TRBD1 aligns across 12 bases. Losses at the gene ends were 4 bases for V and 7 bases for J; bases not matched to a gene: 10. The CDR3 loop spans 16 amino acids. Germline-derived CDR1 and CDR2 are MGHDK and SYGVNS. The CDR3 loop reads CASSGGQGALISGYTF. The CDR3 DNA follows: TGTGCCAGCAGTGGGGGACAGGGGGCGTTGATCAGTGGCTACACCTTC.

The J gene is TRBJ2-7, the V gene TRBV5-1; D not certain. Trimming cost V 4 bases and J 3 bases, with 23 bases left between them. Germline assignment: CDR1 SGHRS and CDR2 YFSETQ. This CDR3 has 17 residues. CDR3 loop: CASSPGHVQTSIYEQYF. The DNA of the CDR3 is TGCGCCAGCAGCCCAGGTCATGTCCAAACCTCCATCTACGAGCAGTACTTC.

This clone has just a few counts. The rearrangement links TRBV7-2 to TRBJ2-5; 7 bases are a match to TRBD2. V shed 2 bases, J shed 3 bases, and the junction held 0 bases outside the gene matches. This CDR3 has 13 amino acids. CDR1 is SGHTA, CDR2 FQGNSA, per germline. The DNA for the CDR3 is TGTGCCAGCAGCTTACTAGCGGAAGAGACCCAGTACTTC. It encodes CASSLLAEETQYF.